In its sample, the clone carrying this TCR beta chain was seen a few times. The target antigen is unknown. Germline trimming cut 4 bases from V and 7 bases from J; bases unmatched to any gene: 9. This CDR3 is 13 amino acids long. Per germline, CDR1 GTSNPN and CDR2 SVGIG (reference sequence). The data were taken from a study of cytomegalovirus exposure and HLA in healthy donors. Study-wide results and caveats: Data from an earlier analysis indicated that most TCR beta V segments were productive either about 87% or about 30% of the time.

A multiplex PCR was run with 60 Vbeta primers and 13 Jbeta primers. TCRdb's copy holds only in-frame clones and misses some; the assay was immunoSEQ multiplex PCR. Of some 130,000 clones in the sample, more than 80% were seen once. The receptor was derived from a woman aged 40 to 49 in good health and CMV-seropositive. V is TRBV30 and J is TRBJ1-2, with 7 bases aligning to TRBD1. The sample consisted of PBMCs. The CDR3 nucleotides are TGTGCCTGGAAAGCGGACAGGAGGGGTGGCTACACCTTC. This translates into CAWKADRRGGYTF.